This T cell receptor beta chain was profiled in a study of monozygotic twins with inflammatory bowel disease. Study-wide findings and caveats: Healthy co-twins exceeded IBD patients in TCRbeta diversity as measured by inverse Simpson. People with IBD had fewer clonotypes in common with others than healthy twins did, especially with disease activity. Telling apart the different T cell subtypes was not possible.

Per germline, CDR1 SGHDT and CDR2 YYEEEE. The length of the CDR3 is 11 residues. Concerning this clonotype: Its antigen is unidentified.

Eight separate reactions for every sample produced the cDNA. TCRdb re-called the 5' RACE reads; every CDR3 protein appears as one record, without DNA. The table lists approximately 340,000 distinct CDR3 sequences. The TCR comes from a human donor with ulcerative colitis or Crohn's disease, or a healthy co-twin of an affected twin (not recorded which). The rearrangement links TRBV5-6 to TRBJ2-1. Sequenced sample: blood. This chain's CDR3 is CASSLEDRQFF.